Sequencing of this T cell receptor beta chain was carried out in a study of identifying expanded T cells in peripheral blood. Study-level findings and limits: Variance in clone template counts between roughly two-week samples significantly increased with total template count across all healthy donors.

During the collection period, no donor immune events like infections were recorded. Repertoires were generated with immunoSEQ multiplex PCR, while TCRdb's copy carries only in-frame clones and drops some. The table has tens of thousands of clones, about 88% seen once. In regard to this clone: Its antigen is undetermined.

Trimming at V came to 3 bases and at J to 2 bases, leaving 4 bases not matched to a gene. Germline V gives CDR1 KGHSH, CDR2 LQKENI. This CDR3 has 15 residues. The V gene is TRBV18, the J gene TRBJ1-5; 7 bases are shared with TRBD1. This receptor was identified in a person between 18 and 69 years old in good health. Sequencing was carried out using blood. The CDR3 DNA reads TGTGCCAGCTCACCCCAAGGACAGGGCAATCAGCCCCAGCATTTT. Protein product: CASSPQGQGNQPQHF.